This section outlines one T cell receptor (beta chain) sequence together with its context. Its antigen is unknown. Profiling relied on immunoSEQ multiplex PCR, and the TCRdb table lists in-frame clones only, not all of them. The sample includes tens of thousands of clones, roughly 85% of them seen just once. This CDR3 contains 11 residues. Germline V gives CDR1 SGHAT, CDR2 FQNNGV. Trimming cost V 5 bases and J 3 bases, with 5 bases left between them. The sample belongs to a study of T cells in localized non-small cell lung cancer. Whole-study findings and limits: The tumor had only one region sequenced, so heterogeneity remains possible. Uninvolved adjacent lung had the highest recorded T cell clonality, with tumor below it.

This TCR derives from a male donor older than 55 with stage III squamous cell lung carcinoma. The source material was peripheral blood, sampled before any cancer treatment. V usage is TRBV11-2 and J usage is TRBJ2-7; maybe TRBD1 (5 bases). CDR3 bases: TGTGCCAGCAGCGACAGCTACGAGCAGTACTTC. It specifies CASSDSYEQYF.